Presented here are 14 T cell receptor beta chains from one specimen sequenced in a study of shared clonotypes between healthy human individuals. Profiling relied on immunoSEQ multiplex PCR, and the TCRdb table lists in-frame clones only, not all of them. Here the sample spans about 560,000 clones, roughly four fifths being singletons. Sequenced material: PBMCs. The receptors shown here come from a woman aged 40 to 49 in good health. Some clones in this sample may be carry-over from other donors' samples.

V gene TRBV28 combines with J gene TRBJ2-2; 8 bases fit TRBD1. The CDR3 loop spans 14 amino acids. From germline, CDR1 is MDHEN and CDR2 SYDVKM. The ends lost 5 bases at V and 5 bases at J; junction bases unmatched: 4. The CDR3 bases are TGTGCCAGCAGTCTGACAGGGGAGACCGGGGAGCTGTTTTTT. It yields the protein CASSLTGETGELFF.

This clone appeared a single time. A clone one base away is much larger, so this may be a read error. This chain uses TRBV11-3 with TRBJ2-2, with D unclear. This CDR3 comprises 12 residues. Trimming removed 4 bases from V and 3 bases from J, with 3 bases in between. Germline V gives CDR1 SGHNT, CDR2 YENEEA. CDR3: CASSSDTGELFF. As DNA, the CDR3 is TGTGCCAGCAGCTCCGACACCGGGGAGCTGTTTTTT.

Here the CDR3 DNA reads TGTGCCAGCAGTTACGGGGACACCCTAGGGAATGAGCAGTTCTTC. Amino acids: CASSYGDTLGNEQFF. This chain connects TRBV6-5 to TRBJ2-1, with D possibly TRBD1 on 6 matching bases. This CDR3 is 15 amino acids long. Germline V lookup: CDR1 MNHEY, CDR2 SVGAGI. V lost 2 bases and J 7 bases, leaving 15 bases between the germline ends.

The chain has TRBV6-5 and TRBJ2-5; TRBD1 aligns across 10 bases. V shed 0 bases and J 4 bases; nucleotides not matched to a gene: 2. Germline loops: CDR1 MNHEY, CDR2 SVGAGI. CDR3 length: 15 residues. The CDR3 DNA sequence: TGTGCCAGCAGTTACTCTGACAGGGGGCTAGAGACCCAGTACTTC. Translating it yields CASSYSDRGLETQYF.

This clone has just a few counts. V and J are TRBV5-1 and TRBJ2-3; D unclear. In germline, CDR1 is SGHRS, CDR2 YFSETQ. V was clipped by 1 base and J by 2 bases, with 8 bases between them. The CDR3 spans 14 residues. CDR3 sequence reads: CASSLQPDTDTQYF. CDR3 DNA: TGCGCCAGCAGCTTGCAACCCGACACAGATACGCAGTATTTT.

This clone appeared a few times. V is TRBV4-2 and J is TRBJ1-2, with a tentative D call TRBD1 (5 bases). The CDR3 loop spans 16 amino acids. Trimming took 0 bases from V and 0 from J, leaving 11 bases between them. Germline assignment: CDR1 LGHNA and CDR2 YNFKEQ. The CDR3 spells CASSQDPDRTNYGYTF. CDR3 DNA sequence: TGTGCCAGCAGCCAAGACCCCGACAGAACTAACTATGGCTACACCTTC.

This chain joins TRBV5-8 and TRBJ1-2, with unresolved D. V lost 4 bases, J lost 4 bases, and 20 bases lay in between. Per the germline V gene, CDR1 is SGHTS and CDR2 is YDEGEE. The CDR3 length is 16 residues. In DNA form, the CDR3 reads TGTGCCAGCAGCCCGGGGTTTATCGGGGTGTTCTATGGCTACACCTTC. Protein product: CASSPGFIGVFYGYTF.

The chain combines TRBV18 with TRBJ2-2; 7 nucleotides line up with TRBD1. Per germline, CDR1 KGHSH and CDR2 LQKENI. The CDR3 spans 15 residues. The V gene end was trimmed by 3 bases and the J gene end by 2 bases; junction bases not matched to a gene: 3. CDR3 region: CASSPGTDNTGELFF. CDR3 coding DNA: TGTGCCAGCTCACCGGGGACAGATAACACCGGGGAGCTGTTTTTT.

This clone has more than one count but fewer than ten. This chain joins TRBV10-3 and TRBJ1-1; 10 bases match TRBD1. CDR1 is ENHRY and CDR2 is SYGVKD in the germline V gene. The CDR3 runs to 14 residues. Germline trimming cut 4 bases from V and 3 bases from J; bases unmatched to any gene: 2. This chain's CDR3 is CAISGTGGHTEAFF. The CDR3 coding sequence is TGTGCCATCAGTGGGACAGGGGGTCACACTGAAGCTTTCTTT.

A remark on this clone: In this CDR3 the conserved last residue, phenylalanine or tryptophan, is missing, so a read error is likely. The DNA is left out, because the CDR3 cannot be placed on it with certainty; the CDR3 is given as TCRdb lists it. The CDR3 spells CASSEKGTD. The rearrangement joins TRBV6-1 to TRBJ1-2; TRBD1 is taken as the D call from the table, unchecked against the DNA. In germline, CDR1 is MNHNS, CDR2 SASEGT. The CDR3 is 9 residues long, ends included.

The chain recombines TRBV20-1 with TRBJ2-1; 7 nucleotides agree with TRBD2. CDR1 DFQATT and CDR2 SNEGSKA come from the germline V gene (reference sequence). This CDR3 has 11 amino acids. Unmatched junction bases numbered 3, after V lost 1 base and J lost 12 bases. The CDR3 bases are TGCAGTGCTAGAGTGGGCGGGAGGCAGTTCTTC. As protein: CSARVGGRQFF.

The chain recombines TRBV7-2 with TRBJ1-1; D call uncertain. The germline V and J ends were trimmed by 3 bases and 3 bases, with 11 bases remaining between them. Germline assignment: CDR1 SGHTA and CDR2 FQGNSA. This CDR3 has 14 residues. The CDR3 spells CASSFRTGYTEAFF. CDR3 in DNA: TGTGCCAGCAGCTTCAGGACGGGGTACACTGAAGCTTTCTTT.

CDR3 sequence reads: CASSYSPGQGYEKLFF. The CDR3 DNA reads TGTGCCAGCAGTTACTCACCGGGACAGGGGTATGAAAAACTGTTTTTT. V usage is TRBV6-6 and J usage is TRBJ1-4; TRBD1 matches 10 bases. The length of the CDR3 is 16 residues. Trimming took 0 bases from V and 6 from J; bases not matched to a gene: 4. Germline CDR1 and CDR2: MNHNY and SVGAGI (reference sequence).

About this clone: A far larger clone is one base from this, pointing to a likely read error. The chain couples TRBV5-1 to TRBJ2-7, with 10 bases fitting TRBD2. The CDR3 is 14 residues long. Unmatched junction bases numbered 4, after V lost 2 bases and J lost 5 bases. CDR1 SGHRS and CDR2 YFSETQ come from the germline V gene. CDR3 in DNA: TGCGCCAGCAGCTTTCGAGCGGGAGGGCACGAGCAGTACTTC. Translating it yields CASSFRAGGHEQYF.